Below are 14 T cell receptor beta chains sequenced from a single sample in a study of T cell repertoires in cytomegalovirus infection. Which antigens these TCRs recognize remains unknown. TCRdb re-called the reads through MiXCR, storing one row per CDR3 protein. The table has over 100,000 distinct CDR3 sequences, about a tenth seen once; the top ten hold 25% to 40%. The sequencing sample was made of PBMCs, sequenced either directly or after in vitro stimulation (not recorded which). The origin of the receptors is a human donor in good health (CMV status not recorded). Some clones in this sample may be carry-over from other donors' samples.

The V gene is TRBV11-2, the J gene TRBJ1-4, with no clear D. This CDR3 is 14 amino acids long. Deletions cut 5 bases from V and 8 bases from J, with 15 bases between. Germline CDR1 reads SGHAT; CDR2 reads FQNNGV. In DNA, the CDR3 is TGTGCCAGCAGCGTAAGGGATGGAGGCGAAAAACTGTTTTTT. Protein: CASSVRDGGEKLFF.

In its sample, this clonotype was seen many times. The J gene is TRBJ1-3, the V gene TRBV7-2, with D possibly being TRBD1 (5 bases). Trimming shortened V by 5 bases and J by 7 bases, and 12 bases separated the two germline ends. CDR3 length: 13 residues. Germline CDR1 SGHTA, CDR2 FQGNSA. This CDR3 is CASSPGLYNTIYF. CDR3 bases: TGTGCCAGCAGCCCGGGACTGTATAACACCATATATTTT.

This clonotype came up a few times. This chain joins TRBV7-2 and TRBJ1-2, with D possibly TRBD1 on 6 matching bases. The CDR3 spans 17 residues. The ends were cut back, 1 base at V and 4 bases at J, with 19 bases in the middle. CDR1 and CDR2 from the germline V gene are SGHTA and FQGNSA. The CDR3 DNA reads as TGTGCCAGCAGCTTAGGATTGGGGGGGCGTCAGTCCTATGGCTACACCTTC. This translates into CASSLGLGGRQSYGYTF.

There are many counts of this clonotype. The rearrangement joins TRBV12-3 or TRBV12-4 to TRBJ2-1; 8 bases align to TRBD2. The CDR3 spans 15 residues. Unmatched junction bases numbered 8, after V lost 3 bases and J lost 7 bases. CDR3 nucleotide sequence: TGTGCCAGCAGTTTCACCTCGGGAGGGCGTAATGAGCAGTTCTTC. Its protein is CASSFTSGGRNEQFF.

This clonotype was observed at least ten times. The gene calls are TRBV7-3 and TRBJ2-3, with 8 nucleotides matching TRBD2. The CDR3 spans 15 residues. J gave up 6 bases and V 0 bases, and 5 bases lay outside the gene matches. CDR1 is SGHTA, CDR2 FQGTGA, per germline. As DNA, the CDR3 is TGTGCCAGCAGCTTAACGTTGCTAGCGGGCGATACGCAGTATTTT. This gives the protein CASSLTLLAGDTQYF.

This clonotype was detected a few times. The chain combines TRBV7-9 with TRBJ1-1; D might be TRBD1 (5 bases). V was trimmed by 1 base and J by 10 bases, leaving 16 bases between them. CDR3 length: 14 amino acids. CDR1 is SEHNR, CDR2 FQNEAQ, per germline (reference sequence). In DNA, the CDR3 is TGTGCCAGCAGCTTAGAGAATCGGGGCGCGGGAGCTTTCTTT. Translation gives CASSLENRGAGAFF.

This clonotype was recorded many times. The CDR3 DNA is TGTGCCAGCAGCTTCGGACAGGGGAGAGGAGAGACCCAGTACTTC. It codes for CASSFGQGRGETQYF. The chain is built from TRBV7-6 and TRBJ2-5; 9 bases map to TRBD1. The CDR3 is made up of 15 amino acids. Germline-derived CDR1 and CDR2 are SGHVS and FNYEAQ. V shed 3 bases, J shed 4 bases, and the junction held 6 bases outside the gene matches.

This clonotype occurred a few times. This sequence joins TRBV5-4 and TRBJ1-1, with TRBD1 as a possible D gene (5 bases). CDR3 length equals 13 residues. Germline CDR1 is SGHNT and CDR2 is YYREEE (reference sequence). Between the trimmed V and J ends, which lost 5 bases and 1 base, there was a span of 9 bases. The CDR3 DNA is TGTGCCAGCAGTTGGGACTGGAACACTGAAGCTTTCTTT. Amino acids: CASSWDWNTEAFF.

This clonotype was counted a few times. The chain links TRBV20-1 to TRBJ1-2, with D possibly TRBD1 on 5 matching bases. Trimming pared 5 bases from V and 5 bases from J, leaving 18 bases between. This CDR3 has 14 residues. Germline-derived CDR1 and CDR2 are DFQATT and SNEGSKA (reference sequence). CDR3 DNA sequence: TGCAGTGCTTCGGAACTAGGGGTACAGTATGGCTACACCTTC. It codes for CSASELGVQYGYTF.

This chain connects TRBV20-1 to TRBJ1-1; 7 bases map to TRBD1. Trimming removed 4 bases from V and 5 bases from J; junction bases left unmatched: 7. The CDR3 totals 13 residues. Germline V CDR1 and CDR2: DFQATT, SNEGSKA (reference sequence). As DNA, the CDR3 is TGCAGTGCTAAGAGGGGGCTGGATACTGAAGCTTTCTTT. Residues: CSAKRGLDTEAFF.

This clonotype has more than one count but fewer than ten. This chain joins TRBV7-2 and TRBJ2-3; D may correspond to TRBD1 or TRBD2 (5 bases each). The V end was cut by 6 bases, the J end by 4 bases, with 11 bases between. The germline V gene encodes CDR1 SGHTA and CDR2 FQGNSA. CDR3 size: 13 residues. CDR3 DNA: TGTGCCAGCAGATTGGGGGTGGCAGATACGCAGTATTTT. Amino acids: CASRLGVADTQYF.

This clonotype was observed a handful of times. The gene calls are TRBV6-2 or TRBV6-3 and TRBJ2-4, with 7 bases identical to TRBD1. Germline lookup yields CDR1 MNHEY and CDR2 SVGEGT. The CDR3 has 12 amino acids. V lost 4 bases, J lost 13 bases, and 7 bases stayed unmatched. In DNA form, the CDR3 reads TGTGCCAGCAGTTTCGGACAGGCGAGCCAGTACTTC. This codes for CASSFGQASQYF.

The chain combines TRBV11-2 with TRBJ2-1; 7 bases match TRBD2. The CDR3 is 16 amino acids. The germline V gene encodes CDR1 SGHAT and CDR2 FQNNGV. V dropped 5 bases and J dropped 1; count of bases not matched to a gene: 8. CDR3 sequence reads: CASSTTSVSSYNEQFF. DNA for the CDR3: TGTGCCAGCAGCACCACTAGCGTCTCATCCTACAATGAGCAGTTCTTC.

This clonotype was detected many times. V and J are TRBV6-6 and TRBJ1-1; D might be TRBD1 (5 bases). Germline assignment: CDR1 MNHNY and CDR2 SVGAGI (reference sequence). The V end lost 0 bases, the J end lost 2 bases, and 13 bases lay between the germline ends. The CDR3 totals 16 residues. CDR3 sequence (DNA): TGTGCCAGCAGTTACTCAGGGACTTCGTTAAACACTGAAGCTTTCTTT. Translated: CASSYSGTSLNTEAFF.